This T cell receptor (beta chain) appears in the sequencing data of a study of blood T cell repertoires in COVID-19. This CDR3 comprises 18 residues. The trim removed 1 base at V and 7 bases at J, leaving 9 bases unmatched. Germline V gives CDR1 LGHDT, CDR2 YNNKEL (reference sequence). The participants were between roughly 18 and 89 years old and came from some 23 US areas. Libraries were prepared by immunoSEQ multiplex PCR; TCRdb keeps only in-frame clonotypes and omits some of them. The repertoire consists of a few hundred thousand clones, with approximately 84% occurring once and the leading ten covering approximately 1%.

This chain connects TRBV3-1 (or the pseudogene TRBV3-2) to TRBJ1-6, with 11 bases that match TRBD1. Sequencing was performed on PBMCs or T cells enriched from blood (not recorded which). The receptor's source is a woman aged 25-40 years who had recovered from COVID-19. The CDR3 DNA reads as TGTGCCAGCAGCCAAGGACTAACGGGACAGGGGGTAAATTCACCCCTCCACTTT. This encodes CASSQGLTGQGVNSPLHF.